This T cell receptor beta chain comes out of a study of blood T cell repertoires in COVID-19. About the research overall: Italy, Spain and the United States were the sources of the convalescent and acute COVID-19 samples. T cells, B-cell-depleted T cells, or PBMCs provided the cDNA or gDNA that served as material.

The CDR3 runs 17 residues. Between the trimmed V and J ends, which lost 0 bases and 0 bases, there was a span of 12 bases. Germline V gives CDR1 LGHNA, CDR2 YSLEER. Seattle researchers signed up patients amid active infection and tracked them longitudinally. Original data processing: It was from reference gene primer amplification that nucleated cell counts were estimated. Sequencing was performed with immunoSEQ multiplex PCR; in TCRdb, only in-frame clones are kept and a portion is missing. The V and J calls and clone size come from that table; D and trimming were worked out from the DNA. In the table there are about 370,000 clones, around 90% of which are singletons.

This receptor was identified in a woman in her thirties with COVID-19, enrolled during active disease. Source material: peripheral blood. The chain combines TRBV4-3 with TRBJ2-1, with a weak D call TRBD1 (5 bases). The CDR3 DNA reads TGCGCCAGCAGCCAAGAAAGGGGATCCAGCTCCTACAATGAGCAGTTCTTC. Protein: CASSQERGSSSYNEQFF.